This T cell receptor beta chain was sequenced during a study of T cells in Graves' hyperthyroidism and ophthalmopathy. The CDR3 has 15 residues. Trimming removed 10 bases from V and 0 bases from J, with 19 bases in between. Germline assignment: CDR1 MDHEN and CDR2 SYDVKM. TCR beta CDR3 region amplification was performed from RNA transcripts. A first-round RT-PCR of the TCR CDR3 used the HTBI primer set. TCRdb processed the multiplex PCR reads anew with MiXCR; each CDR3 protein has one entry. The data show approximately 740,000 distinct CDR3 sequences, around 15% seen once. The table lists this clonotype with many counts.

The rearrangement uses TRBV28 and TRBJ2-7; D is perhaps TRBD2 (6 bases). Material: blood. The source of this sequence is a young woman with Graves' hyperthyroidism. CDR3 bases: TGTGCCACTCTTCGGTGGGACTTAAGCTCCTACGAGCAGTACTTC. Amino acids: CATLRWDLSSYEQYF.